These 23 T cell receptor beta chains originate from one sample sequenced in a study of blood T cell repertoires in COVID-19. TCRdb's copy holds only in-frame clones and misses some; the assay was immunoSEQ multiplex PCR. The sample contains around 150,000 clones, over 80% of which appear only once. Material for sequencing was peripheral blood. Receptor source: a woman aged 45 to 65 with acute or convalescent COVID-19.

Comment on this clone: The junction and the germline gene differ at one end; a read error may be behind it. The chain couples TRBV2 to TRBJ2-1; TRBD2 is a possible D gene (6 bases). The length of the CDR3 is 11 residues. CDR1 and CDR2 from the germline V gene are SNHLY and FYNNEI. The CDR3 loop reads CASSPGLAGVF. The CDR3 nucleotides are TGTGCCAGCAGCCCGGGACTTGCTGGTGTCTTC.

This clone was counted once. The chain is built from TRBV27 and TRBJ1-2; the D gene is possibly TRBD1 (5 bases). The V end was cut by 3 bases, the J end by 2 bases, with 7 bases between. This CDR3 region has 13 residues. Germline lookup yields CDR1 MNHEY and CDR2 SMNVEV (reference sequence). The CDR3 region is CASSLGLNYGYTF. The CDR3 DNA follows: TGTGCCAGCAGTTTGGGGCTAAACTATGGCTACACCTTC.

The rearrangement links TRBV29-1 to TRBJ1-1, with unresolved D. In germline, CDR1 is SQVTM, CDR2 ANQGSEA. Trimming stripped 5 bases from V and 3 bases from J, with 7 bases between. This CDR3 is 11 amino acids long. The CDR3 loop is CSVYIYTEAFF. CDR3 in DNA: TGCAGCGTTTACATCTACACTGAAGCTTTCTTT.

The gene calls are TRBV4-1 and TRBJ2-1; tentatively, D is TRBD1 (5 bases). The V end lost 5 bases, the J end lost 10 bases, and 9 bases lay between the germline ends. Germline V gene sequence: CDR1 MGHRA, CDR2 YSYEKL. The CDR3 spans 11 residues. Here the CDR3 reads CASSGAVEQFF. For the CDR3, the DNA is TGCGCCAGCAGCGGGGCGGTCGAGCAGTTCTTC.

This rearrangement joins TRBV6-5 to TRBJ1-4; 11 bases match TRBD1. The CDR3 runs 15 residues. The V gene's germline CDR1 is MNHEY and CDR2 SVGAGI. The junction had 7 bases not matched to a gene; V was cut back by 6 bases and J by 7 bases. DNA of the CDR3: TGTGCCAGCAGACCCGGACAGGGGGCGCTTGAAAAACTGTTTTTT. This translates into CASRPGQGALEKLFF.

The V call is TRBV6-5, the J call TRBJ1-1; TRBD1 matches 8 bases. The V and J ends lost 10 bases and 1 base, in that order; junction bases with no gene match: 2. CDR3 length: 12 amino acids. Looked up from germline, CDR1 is MNHEY and CDR2 is SVGAGI. CDR3 nucleotide sequence: TGTGCCAACGGACAGGGGAACACTGAAGCTTTCTTT. Its translation: CANGQGNTEAFF.

The V and J genes are TRBV6-1 and TRBJ1-2, with TRBD1 as a possible D gene (6 bases). Trimming pared 1 base from V and 6 bases from J, leaving 6 bases between. Germline V CDR1 and CDR2: MNHNS, SASEGT. This CDR3 has 12 amino acids. CDR3 sequence: CASSEEGDGYTF. The CDR3 DNA reads as TGTGCCAGCAGTGAAGAGGGGGATGGCTACACCTTC.

This clone has more than one count but fewer than ten. The chain couples TRBV30 to TRBJ1-2; no clear D gene. This CDR3 comprises 14 residues. CDR1 and CDR2 from the germline V gene are GTSNPN and SVGIG (reference sequence). The V end was cut by 1 base, the J end by 0 bases, with 9 bases between. The DNA of the CDR3 is TGTGCCTGGAGTGCGCCGTCTACTAACTATGGCTACACCTTC. Translation gives CAWSAPSTNYGYTF.

The gene calls are TRBV12-3 or TRBV12-4 and TRBJ2-2; maybe TRBD2 (5 bases). CDR3 length: 12 amino acids. Trimming shortened V by 6 bases and J by 3 bases, and 5 bases separated the two germline ends. CDR3 sequence (DNA): TGTGCCAGCAGACTAGACACCGGGGAGCTGTTTTTT. It encodes CASRLDTGELFF.

The CDR3 DNA sequence: TGCAGTGCTAGTTCTAGCGGGGCCGTAGAGCAGTTCTTC. It specifies CSASSSGAVEQFF. The chain is built from TRBV20-1 and TRBJ2-1; 9 bases are a match to TRBD2. With V trimmed by 3 bases and J by 10 bases, 7 bases remained unmatched. CDR3 length: 13 residues. Per the germline V gene, CDR1 is DFQATT and CDR2 is SNEGSKA (reference sequence).

CDR3 protein: CASSQTSTSPYEQYF. Written as DNA, the CDR3 is TGTGCCAGCAGCCAGACCTCGACTAGCCCCTACGAGCAGTACTTC. This chain links TRBV7-3 with TRBJ2-7; TRBD2 matches 7 bases. The germline CDR1 and CDR2 sequences are SGHTA and FQGTGA. V gave up 5 bases and J gave up 2 bases; unmatched junction bases: 9. The CDR3 is 15 residues long.

This chain links TRBV7-9 with TRBJ1-2, with TRBD1 matching 10 bases. V was clipped by 6 bases and J by 3 bases; unmatched bases: 4. Germline CDR1 SEHNR, CDR2 FQNEAQ (reference sequence). The CDR3 is 14 residues long. The CDR3 DNA follows: TGTGCCAGCAGGGCCGGGACAGGGGACTATGGCTACACCTTC. Protein product: CASRAGTGDYGYTF.

The chain links TRBV28 to TRBJ1-1, with a weak D call TRBD1 (6 bases). Germline V gene sequence: CDR1 MDHEN, CDR2 SYDVKM. Trimming took 3 bases from V and 10 from J, leaving 15 bases between them. This CDR3 comprises 13 residues. The CDR3 region is CASSFKPGHRAFF. In nucleotides, the CDR3 is TGTGCCAGCAGTTTCAAACCGGGACATAGAGCTTTCTTT.

The chain couples TRBV7-9 to TRBJ2-1, with 7 nucleotides matching TRBD1. The CDR3 loop spans 17 amino acids. After removal of 5 bases from V and 6 bases from J, the junction contained 16 bases not matched to a gene. Germline V CDR1 and CDR2: SEHNR, FQNEAQ (reference sequence). The DNA of the CDR3 is TGTGCCAGCAGCCGACCCTCCCGGACAGGTTTTTTCAATGAGCAGTTCTTC. It yields the protein CASSRPSRTGFFNEQFF.

This chain joins TRBV5-1 and TRBJ2-5, with a possible D match to TRBD1 (6 bases). The CDR3 is 12 amino acids. With 4 bases removed from V and 8 bases from J, the gap between germline ends came to 12 bases. Germline assignment: CDR1 SGHRS and CDR2 YFSETQ. The CDR3 is CASSPVRGTQYF. The DNA for the CDR3 is TGCGCCAGCAGCCCTGTCAGGGGAACCCAGTACTTC. Using reference TRBV5-1 and TRBJ2-5 for the parts outside the CDR3, the full variable domain is KAGVTQTPRYLIKTRGQQVTLSCSPISGHRSVSWYQQTPGQGLQFLFEYFSETQRNKGNFPGRFSGRQFSNSRSEMNVSTLELGDSALYLCASSPVRGTQYFGPGTRLLVL.

The rearrangement links TRBV29-1 to TRBJ2-1; possibly TRBD2 for D (6 bases). The CDR3 extends over 14 amino acids. V lost 6 bases, J lost 5 bases, and 17 bases lay in between. Germline CDR1 SQVTM, CDR2 ANQGSEA. The CDR3 DNA is TGCAGCGTCGATTTAAGGGACTTTAACAATGAGCAGTTCTTC. Encoded protein: CSVDLRDFNNEQFF.

The CDR3 DNA is TGTGCCAGCAGCACTAGCAGGACCCCTGGGGCCAACGTCCTGACTTTC. Protein sequence: CASSTSRTPGANVLTF. The chain links TRBV7-3 to TRBJ2-6, with D possibly TRBD2 on 6 matching bases. The germline CDR1 and CDR2 sequences are SGHTA and FQGTGA. There are 16 residues in the CDR3. Trimming left V 5 bases short and J 2 bases short, with 13 bases between.

This clone was detected once. V is TRBV29-1 and J is TRBJ1-1; the D is unclear. Germline V gene data show CDR1 as SQVTM and CDR2 as ANQGSEA. Trimming left V 4 bases short and J 3 bases short, with 6 bases between. The CDR3 length is 11 residues. CDR3 amino acids: CSVVGDTEAFF. The CDR3 DNA sequence: TGCAGCGTTGTGGGAGACACTGAAGCTTTCTTT. Supplemented by reference TRBV29-1 and TRBJ1-1, the full variable domain reads SAVISQKPSRDICQRGTSLTIQCQVDSQVTMMFWYRQQPGQSLTLIATANQGSEATYESGFVIDKFPISRPNLTFSTLTVSNMSPEDSSIYLCSVVGDTEAFFGQGTRLTVV.

This clone appeared a few times. The chain carries TRBV9 and TRBJ2-7, with D possibly TRBD1 on 5 matching bases. This CDR3 contains 15 residues. Germline lookup yields CDR1 SGDLS and CDR2 YYNGEE. V was cut by 0 bases and J by 7 bases, with 17 bases left in between. CDR3 protein: CASSVDGRDSHEQYF. The CDR3 nucleotides are TGTGCCAGCAGCGTAGATGGTCGCGACAGCCATGAGCAGTACTTC. The full variable domain, rest sourced from reference TRBV9 and TRBJ2-7, is DSGVTQTPKHLITATGQRVTLRCSPRSGDLSVYWYQQSLDQGLQFLIQYYNGEERAKGNILERFSAQQFPDLHSELNLSSLELGDSALYFCASSVDGRDSHEQYFGPGTRLTVT.

This clone showed up just a few times. The chain carries TRBV3-1 (or the pseudogene TRBV3-2) and TRBJ1-1; 7 nucleotides line up with TRBD1. Germline CDR1 and CDR2: LGHDT and YNNKEL (reference sequence). Unmatched junction bases numbered 5, after V lost 1 base and J lost 0 bases. The CDR3 extends over 16 amino acids. The CDR3 sequence is CASSQGTGAMNTEAFF. Here the CDR3 DNA reads TGTGCCAGCAGCCAAGGAACAGGGGCCATGAACACTGAAGCTTTCTTT.

The J gene is TRBJ2-1, the V gene TRBV10-3; TRBD2 matches 8 bases. The CDR3 length is 13 residues. V shed 4 bases and J 7 bases; nucleotides not matched to a gene: 3. The germline CDR1 and CDR2 sequences are ENHRY and SYGVKD. For the CDR3, the DNA is TGTGCCATCAGTGGGGGACTAGGGAATGAGCAGTTCTTC. Translation gives CAISGGLGNEQFF.

J is TRBJ1-6 and V is TRBV27, with 9 bases fitting TRBD1. With 7 bases clipped from V and 6 bases from J, the junction kept 4 bases outside the gene matches. This CDR3 is 14 amino acids long. CDR1 is MNHEY and CDR2 is SMNVEV in the germline V gene (reference sequence). Written as DNA, the CDR3 is TGTGCCAGCACCGTGACAGGGGGTAATTCACCCCTCCACTTT. It specifies CASTVTGGNSPLHF.

The chain joins TRBV18 to TRBJ1-4; 7 bases line up with TRBD1. Germline CDR1 reads KGHSH; CDR2 reads LQKENI. V gave up 6 bases and J gave up 8 bases; unmatched junction bases: 12. The CDR3 totals 15 residues. The CDR3 reads CASSRSGGTWEKLFF. The CDR3 DNA follows: TGTGCCAGCTCTCGATCAGGGGGAACGTGGGAAAAACTGTTTTTT. The variable domain in full, completed from reference TRBV18 and TRBJ1-4, reads NAGVMQNPRHLVRRRGQEARLRCSPMKGHSHVYWYRQLPEEGLKFMVYLQKENIIDESGMPKERFSAEFPKEGPSILRIQQVVRGDSAAYFCASSRSGGTWEKLFFGSGTQLSVL.